A single sample gave rise to the 3 T cell receptor beta chains below, sequenced in a study of siplizumab effects on memory and regulatory T cells. The table came from immunoSEQ multiplex PCR; TCRdb's copy has only in-frame clones and leaves some out. This sample carries under 100,000 clones, roughly 90% of them seen once, and the ten largest clones take 1.5%. The sequenced material came from Tregs sorted from blood. The receptor source for this set is a human donor in good health.

The rearrangement joins TRBV6-5 to TRBJ1-2; D uncertain. This CDR3 is built from 13 residues. Germline CDR1 reads MNHEY; CDR2 reads SVGAGI. Trimming pared 2 bases from V and 0 bases from J, leaving 4 bases between. The CDR3: CASSYRANYGYTF. The DNA of the CDR3 is TGTGCCAGCAGTTACAGAGCTAACTATGGCTACACCTTC.

This chain's CDR3 is CASLPMLGGTEAFF. CDR3 DNA: TGTGCCAGCTTACCTATGCTCGGGGGGACTGAAGCTTTCTTT. This chain connects TRBV7-2 to TRBJ1-1; TRBD1 might be the D (5 bases). Germline assignment: CDR1 SGHTA and CDR2 FQGNSA. V was trimmed by 8 bases and J by 5 bases, leaving 18 bases between them. The length of the CDR3 is 14 residues.

The chain couples TRBV7-9 to TRBJ1-5; D call uncertain. The CDR3 runs to 12 residues. Germline-derived CDR1 and CDR2 are SEHNR and FQNEAQ (reference sequence). Trimming removed 6 bases from V and 7 bases from J, with 10 bases in between. CDR3 protein: CASSRSEQPQHF. The CDR3 nucleotides are TGTGCCAGCAGTCGAAGTGAACAGCCCCAGCATTTT.